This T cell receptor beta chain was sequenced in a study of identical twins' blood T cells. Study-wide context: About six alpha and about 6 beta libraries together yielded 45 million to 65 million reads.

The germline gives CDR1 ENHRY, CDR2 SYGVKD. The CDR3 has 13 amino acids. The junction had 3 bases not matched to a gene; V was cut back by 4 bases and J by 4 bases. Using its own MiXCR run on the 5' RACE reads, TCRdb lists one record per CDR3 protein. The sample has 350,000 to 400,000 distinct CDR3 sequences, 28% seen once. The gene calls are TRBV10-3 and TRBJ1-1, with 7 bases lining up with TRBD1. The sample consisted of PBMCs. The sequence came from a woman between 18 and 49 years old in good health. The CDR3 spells CAISGAGGTEAFF. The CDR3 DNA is TGTGCCATCAGTGGGGCAGGGGGCACTGAAGCTTTCTTT.